Sequencing of this T cell receptor (beta chain) was carried out in a study of blood T cell repertoires in COVID-19. The germline V and J ends were trimmed by 3 bases and 0 bases, with 15 bases remaining between them. The CDR3 runs to 17 residues. Germline-derived CDR1 and CDR2 are MDHEN and SYDVKM. As handled by the study authors: The authors estimated nucleated cell counts from reference gene primer amplification. The protocol was immunoSEQ multiplex PCR, while the TCRdb copy is restricted to in-frame clones and leaves out a portion. That table furnishes V, J and clone size, whereas the DNA furnished D and trimming. The profile shows roughly 150,000 clones, about four fifths of them singletons.

The chain combines TRBV28 with TRBJ1-3; perhaps TRBD1 as D (5 bases). The clonotype was recovered from a woman in her sixties or seventies with COVID-19, enrolled during active disease. Input material: peripheral blood. The DNA of the CDR3 is TGTGCCAGCAGTTTTAAGGGGCAGGTCAGCTCTGGAAACACCATATATTTT. Protein product: CASSFKGQVSSGNTIYF.